The 6 T cell receptor beta chains presented below share a single source sample, sequenced in a study of T cells in localized non-small cell lung cancer. The data were produced by immunoSEQ multiplex PCR, yet TCRdb's version contains in-frame clones alone and is incomplete. The sample contains 35,000 to 50,000 clones, about 85% of which appear only once. The sequenced sample was PBMCs, obtained before any cancer treatment. The receptors derive from a woman aged 35 to 70 with stage II squamous cell lung carcinoma.

The V and J genes are TRBV19 and TRBJ1-5; 7 bases are a match to TRBD1. Losses at the gene ends were 5 bases for V and 2 bases for J; bases not matched to a gene: 3. The CDR3 runs to 14 residues. Germline lookup yields CDR1 LNHDA and CDR2 SQIVND (reference sequence). The DNA of the CDR3 is TGTGCCAGTAGTGAAACAGGGGGCAATCAGCCCCAGCATTTT. This translates into CASSETGGNQPQHF.

The rearrangement links TRBV7-6 to TRBJ1-1, with D tentatively TRBD1 (5 bases). Germline V lookup: CDR1 SGHVS, CDR2 FNYEAQ. The length of the CDR3 is 13 residues. V lost 4 bases to trimming and J lost 6 bases, with 12 bases between them. CDR3: CASSSLLGAEAFF. The CDR3 nucleotides read TGTGCCAGCAGCTCCCTCCTGGGGGCTGAAGCTTTCTTT.

The rearrangement uses TRBV5-1 and TRBJ2-3; D uncertain. CDR3 length: 15 residues. Per germline, CDR1 SGHRS and CDR2 YFSETQ. V lost 4 bases and J 6 bases, leaving 18 bases between the germline ends. The CDR3 is CASSLGNAGMDTQYF. DNA for the CDR3: TGCGCCAGCAGCCTTGGGAACGCTGGGATGGATACGCAGTATTTT. Variable domain in full (rest from reference TRBV5-1 and TRBJ2-3): KAGVTQTPRYLIKTRGQQVTLSCSPISGHRSVSWYQQTPGQGLQFLFEYFSETQRNKGNFPGRFSGRQFSNSRSEMNVSTLELGDSALYLCASSLGNAGMDTQYFGPGTRLTVL.

V and J are TRBV29-1 and TRBJ1-2; D is ambiguous. The CDR3 runs to 13 residues. Trimming stripped 4 bases from V and 1 base from J, with 10 bases between. Germline V gene sequence: CDR1 SQVTM, CDR2 ANQGSEA. In DNA form, the CDR3 reads TGCAGCGTTGGGGAACAGAATAACTATGGCTACACCTTC. Translating gives CSVGEQNNYGYTF.

This chain uses TRBV28 with TRBJ1-3; D is unresolved. There are 14 residues in the CDR3. Germline CDR1 reads MDHEN; CDR2 reads SYDVKM. V lost 4 bases and J 4 bases, leaving 11 bases between the germline ends. The CDR3 spells CASSSGGFGNTIYF. CDR3 coding DNA: TGTGCCAGCAGTTCAGGAGGGTTCGGAAACACCATATATTTT.

This chain links TRBV5-1 with TRBJ2-1; 16 bases match TRBD2. The junction had 5 bases not matched to a gene; V was cut back by 4 bases and J by 7 bases. Per germline, CDR1 SGHRS and CDR2 YFSETQ. The CDR3 totals 16 residues. The CDR3: CASSPGLAGGKNEQFF. As DNA, the CDR3 is TGCGCCAGCAGCCCGGGACTAGCGGGAGGGAAGAATGAGCAGTTCTTC.